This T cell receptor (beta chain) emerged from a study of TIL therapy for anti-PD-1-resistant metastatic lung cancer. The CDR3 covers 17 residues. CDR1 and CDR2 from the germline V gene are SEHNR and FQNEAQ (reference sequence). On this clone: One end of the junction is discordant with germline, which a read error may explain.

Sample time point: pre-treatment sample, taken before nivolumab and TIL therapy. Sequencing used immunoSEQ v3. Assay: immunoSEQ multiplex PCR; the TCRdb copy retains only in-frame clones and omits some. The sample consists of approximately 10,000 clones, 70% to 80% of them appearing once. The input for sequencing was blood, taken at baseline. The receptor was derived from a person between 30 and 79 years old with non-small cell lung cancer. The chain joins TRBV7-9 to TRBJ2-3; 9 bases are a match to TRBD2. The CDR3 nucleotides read TGTGCCAGCAACTTAGAGATAGCGGGAGATGTGTCAGATACGCAGTATTTT. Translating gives CASNLEIAGDVSDTQYF.